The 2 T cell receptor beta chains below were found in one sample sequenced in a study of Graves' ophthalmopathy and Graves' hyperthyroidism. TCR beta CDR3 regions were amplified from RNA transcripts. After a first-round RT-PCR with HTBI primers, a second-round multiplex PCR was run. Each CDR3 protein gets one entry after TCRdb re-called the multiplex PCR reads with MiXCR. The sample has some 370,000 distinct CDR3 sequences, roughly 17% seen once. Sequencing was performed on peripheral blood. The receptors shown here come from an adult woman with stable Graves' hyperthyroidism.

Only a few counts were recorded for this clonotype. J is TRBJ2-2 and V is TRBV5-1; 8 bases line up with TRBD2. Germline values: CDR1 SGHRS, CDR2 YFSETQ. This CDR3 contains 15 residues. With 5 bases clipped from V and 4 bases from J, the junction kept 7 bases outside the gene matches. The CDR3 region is CASRLSGRSTGELFF. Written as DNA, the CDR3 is TGCGCCAGCAGATTAAGCGGGAGAAGCACCGGGGAGCTGTTTTTT.

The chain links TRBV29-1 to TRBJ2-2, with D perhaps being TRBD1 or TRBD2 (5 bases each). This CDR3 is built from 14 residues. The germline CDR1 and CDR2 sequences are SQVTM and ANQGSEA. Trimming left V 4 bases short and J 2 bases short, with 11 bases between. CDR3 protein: CSVVEGLNTGELFF. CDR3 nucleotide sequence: TGCAGCGTTGTAGAGGGGTTAAACACCGGGGAGCTGTTTTTT.